One sample yielded the 2 T cell receptor beta chains listed below, sequenced in a study of T-cell memory formation after mild COVID-19 (dated by TCRdb to about 2021). The library was made by 5' RACE. The instrument was an Illumina NovaSeq 6000. TCRdb redid the processing of the public reads, applying fastp at Q25 and MiXCR, and retained in-frame beta chains. All rows with the same CDR3 protein become a single entry with the most common DNA and genes. In this sample the table shows about 340,000 distinct CDR3 sequences, roughly 13% of which occur a single time. The ten largest clones represent 20% to 25% of the sample. The sequenced sample consisted of PBMCs or a T cell subset sorted from them (not recorded which). Receptors originate from a man younger than 35 who had mild COVID-19 (a few samples of this study predate the infection). The sample titles of this study are shuffled in the database, so cell type and time point are left out; the donor was told from shared clones.

The rearrangement joins TRBV30 to TRBJ2-1; perhaps TRBD1 as D (6 bases). CDR3 size: 11 residues. In germline, CDR1 is GTSNPN, CDR2 SVGIG (reference sequence). Trimming removed 3 bases at V and 8 bases at J, with 8 bases between. The CDR3, as DNA: TGTGCCTGGAGCAGGGGTTATGAGCAGTTCTTC. Protein product: CAWSRGYEQFF.

The chain employs TRBV7-9 and TRBJ1-5; D ambiguous. The CDR3 has 14 residues. Germline-derived CDR1 and CDR2 are SEHNR and FQNEAQ (reference sequence). With 5 bases removed from V and 0 bases from J, the gap between germline ends came to 8 bases. CDR3 DNA: TGTGCCAGCAGCGGAGTCGGTAGCAATCAGCCCCAGCATTTT. Residues: CASSGVGSNQPQHF.